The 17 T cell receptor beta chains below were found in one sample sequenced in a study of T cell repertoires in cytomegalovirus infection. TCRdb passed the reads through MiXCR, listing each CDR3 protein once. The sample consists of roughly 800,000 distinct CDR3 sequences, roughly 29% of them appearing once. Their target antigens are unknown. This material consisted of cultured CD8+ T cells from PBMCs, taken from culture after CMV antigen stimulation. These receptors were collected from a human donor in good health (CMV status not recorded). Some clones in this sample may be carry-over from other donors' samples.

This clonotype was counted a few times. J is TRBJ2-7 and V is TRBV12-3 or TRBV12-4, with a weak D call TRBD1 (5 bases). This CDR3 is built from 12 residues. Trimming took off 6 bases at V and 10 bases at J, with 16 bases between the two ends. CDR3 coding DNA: TGTGCCAGCAGCGAGCAACCAGGGCAACAGTACGTC. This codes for CASSEQPGQQYV.

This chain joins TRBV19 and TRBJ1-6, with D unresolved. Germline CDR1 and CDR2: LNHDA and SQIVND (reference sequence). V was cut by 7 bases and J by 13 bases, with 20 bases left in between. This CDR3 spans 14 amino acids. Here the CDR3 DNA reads TGTGCCAGTAAACCACCCAGCCCTAACCTCCCCCTCCACTTT. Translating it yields CASKPPSPNLPLHF.

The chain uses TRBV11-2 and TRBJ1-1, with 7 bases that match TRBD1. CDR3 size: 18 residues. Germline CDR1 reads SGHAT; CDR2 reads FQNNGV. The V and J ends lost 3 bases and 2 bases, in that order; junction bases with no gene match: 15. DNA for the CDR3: TGTGCCAGCAGCTTTTGGGAGAGGTCCGGGACAGCTAACACTGAAGCTTTCTTT. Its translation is CASSFWERSGTANTEAFF.

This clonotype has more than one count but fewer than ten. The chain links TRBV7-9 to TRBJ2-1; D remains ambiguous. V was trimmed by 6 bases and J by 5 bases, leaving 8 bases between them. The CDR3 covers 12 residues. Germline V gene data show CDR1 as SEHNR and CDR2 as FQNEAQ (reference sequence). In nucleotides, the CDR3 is TGTGCCAGCAGAGGCAGGAACAATGAGCAGTTCTTC. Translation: CASRGRNNEQFF.

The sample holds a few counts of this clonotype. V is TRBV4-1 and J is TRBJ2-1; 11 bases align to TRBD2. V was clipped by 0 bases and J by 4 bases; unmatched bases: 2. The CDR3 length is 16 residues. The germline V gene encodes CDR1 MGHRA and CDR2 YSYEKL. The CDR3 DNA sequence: TGCGCCAGCAGCCAAGACCCTAGCGGGGGGTACAATGAGCAGTTCTTC. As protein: CASSQDPSGGYNEQFF.

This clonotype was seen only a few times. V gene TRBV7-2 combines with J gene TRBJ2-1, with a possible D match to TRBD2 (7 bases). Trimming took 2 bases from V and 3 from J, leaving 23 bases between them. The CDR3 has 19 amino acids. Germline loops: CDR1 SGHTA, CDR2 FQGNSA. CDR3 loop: CASSLHPIVGGGLYNEQFF. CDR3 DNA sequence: TGTGCCAGCAGCTTACACCCGATCGTAGGGGGGGGGCTCTACAATGAGCAGTTCTTC.

Here the CDR3 reads CASSGQQMADTQYF. In DNA form, the CDR3 reads TGTGCCAGCAGCGGACAACAAATGGCGGATACGCAGTATTTT. The chain joins TRBV6-6 to TRBJ2-3, with D possibly being TRBD1 (5 bases). V was shortened by 6 bases and J by 6 bases, with 16 bases between the two germline ends. This CDR3 spans 14 amino acids. From germline, CDR1 is MNHNY and CDR2 SVGAGI (reference sequence).

The CDR3 nucleotides are TGTGCCAGCAGTCCGACACCGGTCGAAGATACGCAGTATTTT. As protein: CASSPTPVEDTQYF. The chain carries TRBV12-3 or TRBV12-4 and TRBJ2-3; D is unresolved. Trimming took off 5 bases at V and 5 bases at J, with 14 bases between the two ends. The CDR3 consists of 14 residues.

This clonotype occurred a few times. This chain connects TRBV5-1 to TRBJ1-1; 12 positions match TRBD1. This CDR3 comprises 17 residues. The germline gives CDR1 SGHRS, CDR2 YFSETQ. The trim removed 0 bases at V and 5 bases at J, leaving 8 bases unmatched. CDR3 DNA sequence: TGCGCCAGCAGCTTGGAACCGGGACAGGGGGCCGATACTGAAGCTTTCTTT. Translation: CASSLEPGQGADTEAFF.

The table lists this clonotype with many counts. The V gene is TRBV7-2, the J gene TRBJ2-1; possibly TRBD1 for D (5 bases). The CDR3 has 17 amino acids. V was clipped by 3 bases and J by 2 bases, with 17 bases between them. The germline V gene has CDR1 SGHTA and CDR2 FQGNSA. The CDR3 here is CASSLQQEIVTYNEQFF. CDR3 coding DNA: TGTGCCAGCAGCTTGCAACAGGAGATCGTTACCTACAATGAGCAGTTCTTC.

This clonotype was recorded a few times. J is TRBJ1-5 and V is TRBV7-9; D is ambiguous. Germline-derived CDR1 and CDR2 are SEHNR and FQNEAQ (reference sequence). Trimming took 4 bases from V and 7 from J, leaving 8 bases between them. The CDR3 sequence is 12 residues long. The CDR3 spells CASSSARQPQHF. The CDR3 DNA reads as TGTGCCAGCAGCTCCGCAAGGCAGCCCCAGCATTTT.

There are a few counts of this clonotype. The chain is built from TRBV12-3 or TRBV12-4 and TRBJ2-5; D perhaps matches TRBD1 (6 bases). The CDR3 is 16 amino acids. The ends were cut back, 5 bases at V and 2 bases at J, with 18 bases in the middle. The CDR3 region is CASSPRLQGPQETQYF. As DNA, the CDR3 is TGTGCCAGCAGTCCACGGCTTCAGGGGCCTCAAGAGACCCAGTACTTC.

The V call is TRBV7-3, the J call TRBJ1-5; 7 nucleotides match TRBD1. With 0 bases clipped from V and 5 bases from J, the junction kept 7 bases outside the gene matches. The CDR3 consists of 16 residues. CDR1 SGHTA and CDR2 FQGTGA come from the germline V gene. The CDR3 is CASSLTLGRGDQPQHF. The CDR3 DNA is TGTGCCAGCAGCTTAACGTTGGGCAGGGGGGATCAGCCCCAGCATTTT.

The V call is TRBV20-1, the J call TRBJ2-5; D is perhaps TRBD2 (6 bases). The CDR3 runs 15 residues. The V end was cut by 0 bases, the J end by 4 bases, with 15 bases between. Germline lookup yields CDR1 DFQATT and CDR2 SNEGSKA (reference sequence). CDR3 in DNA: TGCAGTGCTAGAGATAAGGAGGGTACCATAGAGACCCAGTACTTC. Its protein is CSARDKEGTIETQYF.

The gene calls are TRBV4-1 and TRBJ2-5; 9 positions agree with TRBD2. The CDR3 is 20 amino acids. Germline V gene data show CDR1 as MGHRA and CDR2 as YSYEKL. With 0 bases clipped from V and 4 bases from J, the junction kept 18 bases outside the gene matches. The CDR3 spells CASSQDSSGVAGDWRETQYF. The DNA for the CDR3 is TGCGCCAGCAGCCAAGATTCCAGCGGGGTAGCGGGGGACTGGAGAGAGACCCAGTACTTC.

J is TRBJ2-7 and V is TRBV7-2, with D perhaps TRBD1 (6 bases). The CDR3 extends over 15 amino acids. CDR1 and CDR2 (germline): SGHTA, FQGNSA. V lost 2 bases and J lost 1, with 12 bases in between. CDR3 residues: CASSLRDTFSYEQYF. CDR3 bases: TGTGCCAGCAGCTTACGGGACACATTTTCCTACGAGCAGTACTTC.

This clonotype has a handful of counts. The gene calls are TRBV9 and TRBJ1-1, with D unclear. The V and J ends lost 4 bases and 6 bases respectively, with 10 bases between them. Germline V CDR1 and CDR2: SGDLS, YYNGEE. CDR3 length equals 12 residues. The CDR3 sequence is CASSPRRAEAFF. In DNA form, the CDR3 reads TGTGCCAGCAGCCCTAGGAGAGCTGAAGCTTTCTTT.